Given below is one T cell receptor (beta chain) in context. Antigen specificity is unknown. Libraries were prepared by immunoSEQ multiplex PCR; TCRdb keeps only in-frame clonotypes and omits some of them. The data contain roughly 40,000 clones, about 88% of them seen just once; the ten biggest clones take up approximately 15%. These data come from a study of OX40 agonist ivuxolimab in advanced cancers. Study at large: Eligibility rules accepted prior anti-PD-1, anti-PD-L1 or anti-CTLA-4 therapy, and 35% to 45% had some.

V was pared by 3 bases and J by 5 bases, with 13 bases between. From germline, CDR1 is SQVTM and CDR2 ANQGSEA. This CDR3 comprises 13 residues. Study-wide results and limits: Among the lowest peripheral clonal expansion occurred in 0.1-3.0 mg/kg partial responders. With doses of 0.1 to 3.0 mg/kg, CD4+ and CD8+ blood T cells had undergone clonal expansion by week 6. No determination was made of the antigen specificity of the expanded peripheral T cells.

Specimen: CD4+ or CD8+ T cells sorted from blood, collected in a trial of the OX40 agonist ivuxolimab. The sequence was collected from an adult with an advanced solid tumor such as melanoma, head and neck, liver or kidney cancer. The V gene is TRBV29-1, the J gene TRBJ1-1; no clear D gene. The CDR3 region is CSVDMTGWTEAFF. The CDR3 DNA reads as TGCAGCGTTGATATGACGGGGTGGACTGAAGCTTTCTTT.